This T cell receptor beta chain was identified during a study of blood T cells in healthy people across ages. Study observations and caveats: Naive CD4+ cell counts and diversity both ran higher in long-lived than in aged donors. Naive T cell percentage showed a strong correlation with TCR beta diversity.

A second PCR of roughly 7 to 11 cycles used a sample-barcoded 5' primer and a J-beta primer mix. In TCRdb, the 5' RACE reads were re-called with MiXCR into one record per CDR3 protein. The sample holds around 1,700,000 distinct CDR3 sequences, 25% to 30% seen once. The CDR3 loop spans 16 amino acids. CDR1 is MNHEY and CDR2 is SVGAGI in the germline V gene. V lost 6 bases and J lost 7; bases outside the gene matches: 15. Details on this clonotype: Antigen specificity is unknown.

Isolation recovered at least 6 million PBMCs from every sample. The material sequenced was blood. The rearrangement uses TRBV6-5 and TRBJ1-1; the match to TRBD1 covers 9 bases. This clonotype originated in a woman in her twenties or thirties in good health. The CDR3 is CASSLIVGQGVGEAFF. CDR3 DNA sequence: TGTGCCAGCAGCCTAATCGTGGGACAGGGAGTGGGTGAAGCTTTCTTT.